Listed below are T cell receptor beta chains from one sample, sequenced in a study of blood T cell repertoires in COVID-19. The repertoire was sequenced with immunoSEQ multiplex PCR; TCRdb's copy has only in-frame clones and lacks some. The sample holds 150,000 to 200,000 clones; about nine tenths are singletons and the top ten take more than 0.75%. Sample: PBMCs or T cells enriched from blood (not recorded which). These receptors all stem from a woman under 30 who had recovered from COVID-19. CDR3s include the opening cysteine and the closing phenylalanine or tryptophan. Clone sizes are given selectively: once, few, many, or a class where the clone is expanded.

V gene	clone size	J gene	CDR3 protein
TRBV3-1/TRBV3-2	NA	TRBJ1-2	CASSPGQGGYGYTF
TRBV28	once	TRBJ2-7	CASSLGGTGPYEQYF
TRBV27	NA	TRBJ2-1	CATTSGSRDEQFF
TRBV7-9	NA	TRBJ1-3	CASSLGGSGGNTIYF
TRBV6-4	few	TRBJ2-3	CASSDQGGDTQYF
TRBV12-3/TRBV12-4	NA	TRBJ1-1	CASSFQFTEAFF
TRBV6-2/TRBV6-3	NA	TRBJ1-5	CASSSEQGAVQPQHF
TRBV30	NA	TRBJ1-2	CAWSGPTNRDTEYYGYTF
TRBV12-3/TRBV12-4	NA	TRBJ2-7	CASSYQGWEQYF
TRBV11-2	NA	TRBJ2-3	CASSSRVAGVTDTQYF
TRBV28	NA	TRBJ2-3	CATLGLAGVADTQYF
TRBV4-3	NA	TRBJ2-7	CASSQDLGQGANEQYF
TRBV4-3	NA	TRBJ2-4	CASSQDTRTQAKNIQYF
TRBV6-1	NA	TRBJ1-4	CASSDVREEKLFF
TRBV7-3	few	TRBJ1-1	CASSFGQGTEAFF
TRBV2	once	TRBJ2-5	CASSETRGETQYF
TRBV7-3	NA	TRBJ2-1	CASSSGAGYNEQFF
TRBV21-1	NA	TRBJ2-2	CASSSPRAGPGELFF
TRBV25-1	NA	TRBJ2-2	CASSEGLAGGRITGELFF
TRBV7-3	NA	TRBJ2-5	CASSFGLAGETQYF
TRBV11-3	NA	TRBJ2-2	CASSLGDRGDTGELFF
TRBV4-1	few	TRBJ2-7	CASSQALQGTYEQYF
TRBV12-3/TRBV12-4	once	TRBJ2-5	CASSPEGRETQYF
TRBV6-5	NA	TRBJ2-1	CASLARTSNEQFF
TRBV4-2	NA	TRBJ2-5	CASSQESSWETQYF